This TCR beta chain is from a study of regulatory T cells in long-lasting Graves disease. Time point of the sample: newly diagnosed GD, antithyroid drugs for less than 3 months. Following extraction of RNA from PBMCs, that RNA was used to make the TCR library. The CDR3 loop spans 14 amino acids. The ends lost 1 base at V and 5 bases at J; junction bases unmatched: 4. Germline assignment: CDR1 DFQATT and CDR2 SNEGSKA (reference sequence). Arm-PCR of CDR3 regions with iRepertoire HTBI primers generated TCR beta libraries. In the original workflow: Sequenced samples collectively carried 55 to 80 TRBV and around 15 TRBJ segments. TCRdb fed the multiplex PCR reads into MiXCR, producing one record per CDR3 protein. For this entry, the V and J calls and clone size follow TCRdb and not the study's own pipeline. The data contain more than 450,000 distinct CDR3 sequences, about 12% of them singletons. This clonotype was seen only once.

These data were likewise used in another study, on T cells in Graves' hyperthyroidism and ophthalmopathy. In that study: Carried out on the TCR CDR3, a first-round RT-PCR used the HTBI primer set.

The sample was peripheral blood mononuclear cells (PBMCs), taken at new diagnosis, from a patient treated with antithyroid drugs. The V and J genes are TRBV20-1 and TRBJ2-5; 10 bases map to TRBD2. The TCR was taken from a woman in her 30s with Graves disease. The CDR3 loop reads CSARGGLASETQYF. The CDR3 coding sequence is TGCAGTGCTAGAGGGGGACTAGCGAGCGAGACCCAGTACTTC.